The subject of this entry is one T cell receptor (beta chain). Its antigen specificity is not known. Within one base of it there is no much larger clone, and no base qualities were kept. The V and J ends are trimmed by 2 bases and 1 base, leaving 8 bases between them. The germline V gene yields SGHTA for CDR1 and FQGNSA for CDR2. Its CDR3 holds 14 amino acids, cysteine through phenylalanine. The only DNA kept is the CDR3, 42 bases in frame from the first base. Libraries were made using the immunoSEQ multiplex PCR assay. As for how the authors treated the data: A statistical classification framework was built for diagnosing cytomegalovirus status from the catalog of TCR beta chain sequences. TCRdb obtained this table from immuneACCESS and retained in-frame rearrangements with V and J assigned. These tables miss some clones; where compared with another copy, unresolved V genes account for less than half of the shortfall, and the remainder is unexplained. The V and J calls and clone size come from that table; D and trimming were worked out from the DNA. The sample records about 90,000 clones, about four fifths of which are singletons. Of the sample, about 12% is held by the ten largest clones.

The donors were included in the validation cohort of 120 subjects, a group kept apart from the approximately 690-subject first cohort. The record originates from a study of cytomegalovirus exposure and HLA in healthy donors (dated by TCRdb to 2016 to 2017). Regarding the study in general: According to a later analysis, the approximately 120 validation repertoires were produced on the same platform as the 680 or so repertoires of the first cohort. The study was designed to test whether signatures of past pathogen exposure could be identified by cataloging public T cell receptors. A separate validation cohort of over a hundred different subjects was used in addition to the roughly 640-subject first cohort. To predict cytomegalovirus infection status, the study brought together high-throughput TCR immunosequencing, statistical association of individual TCRs with disease status, and machine learning. Study-wide conclusions, independent of this receptor: Subsequent analysis determined that TCRs grouped into clusters in the first cohort also showed a tendency toward co-occurrence across the 120 validation repertoires, and 85% to 95% of cluster scores exceeded 0. Cytomegalovirus status was reported to be diagnosed by the classifier with high specificity and sensitivity in both the original and validation cohorts. In the study, some 160 TCR beta chains were listed as associated with cytomegalovirus. Three of the identified cytomegalovirus-associated TCR beta chains were confirmed in vitro to be specific for cytomegalovirus antigens. The authors suggested that the approach could potentially be generalized to other disease states and immunological phenotypes. Across donors, most TCR sequences were observed very rarely, whereas some public TCRs were present in many individuals. A later analysis lacked HLA typing for the validation cohort, so it scored co-occurrence in that cohort across all 110 or so repertoires.

This receptor was taken from a woman aged 18-29 years in good health and CMV-seropositive. The sequencing input was PBMCs. The chain uses TRBV7-2 and TRBJ1-2, with a weak D call of TRBD1 (5 bases match). The nucleotide sequence reads as follows: TGTGCCAGCAGCTTACTTCAGGGTAACTATGGCTACACCTTC. Translation gives CASSLLQGNYGYTF. With all but the CDR3 taken from the reference TRBV7-2 and TRBJ1-2 genes, the full variable domain is: GAGVSQSPSNKVTEKGKDVELRCDPISGHTALYWYRQSLGQGLEFLIYFQGNSAPDKSGLPSDRFSAERTGGSVSTLTIQRTQQEDSAVYLCASSLLQGNYGYTFGSGTRLTVV.